The rows below give T cell receptor beta chains drawn from one sample of a study of blood T cell repertoires in COVID-19. Some clones are missing from TCRdb's copy, which holds only in-frame ones; the method was immunoSEQ multiplex PCR. The sample shows about 60,000 clones, around 80% of them seen only once. The specimen was peripheral blood. These receptors all come from a man older than 75 with acute or convalescent COVID-19. The CDR3 runs from the conserved cysteine through the conserved F or W. D genes are given only for firm matches. The size field is filled for only some rows; it gives once, few, many or a size class.

len: 15; v_gene: TRBV14; d_gene: -; j_gene: TRBJ1-6; abundance: once; CDR3aa: CASSQELAGWSPLHF; CDR3nt: TGTGCCAGCAGCCAAGAGTTGGCAGGGTGGTCACCCCTCCACTTT
len: 15; v_gene: TRBV10-3; d_gene: TRBD1; j_gene: TRBJ1-4; abundance: -; CDR3aa: CAISDSQGVNEKLFF; CDR3nt: TGTGCCATCAGTGATTCACAGGGGGTTAATGAAAAACTGTTTTTT
len: 13; v_gene: TRBV7-6; d_gene: TRBD2; j_gene: TRBJ2-5; abundance: -; CDR3aa: CASRSGGQETQYF; CDR3nt: TGTGCCAGCCGAAGCGGGGGGCAAGAGACCCAGTACTTC
len: 14; v_gene: TRBV6-6; d_gene: -; j_gene: TRBJ2-2; abundance: -; CDR3aa: CASSSQGEPGELFF; CDR3nt: TGTGCCAGCAGTTCCCAGGGCGAACCCGGGGAGCTGTTTTTT
len: 16; v_gene: TRBV24-1; d_gene: -; j_gene: TRBJ2-1; abundance: -; CDR3aa: CATSKGGVRSYNEQFF; CDR3nt: TGTGCCACCAGCAAGGGCGGGGTGCGCTCCTACAATGAGCAGTTCTTC
len: 15; v_gene: TRBV5-8; d_gene: TRBD1; j_gene: TRBJ1-5; abundance: once; CDR3aa: CASSRQGVGNQPQHF; CDR3nt: TGTGCCAGCAGCCGACAGGGGGTAGGCAATCAGCCCCAGCATTTT
len: 13; v_gene: TRBV5-4; d_gene: -; j_gene: TRBJ1-1; abundance: few; CDR3aa: CASSLDKGAGAFF; CDR3nt: TGTGCCAGCAGCTTGGACAAAGGGGCCGGAGCTTTCTTT
len: 18; v_gene: TRBV5-1; d_gene: TRBD2; j_gene: TRBJ2-2; abundance: -; CDR3aa: CASSLEGLAKANTGELFF; CDR3nt: TGCGCCAGCAGCTTGGAGGGACTAGCGAAAGCAAACACCGGGGAGCTGTTTTTT
len: 18; v_gene: TRBV7-9; d_gene: TRBD1; j_gene: TRBJ1-2; abundance: -; CDR3aa: CASSLVSLRTGVNYGYTF; CDR3nt: TGTGCCAGCAGCTTAGTGTCCTTGAGGACAGGGGTTAACTATGGCTACACCTTC
len: 15; v_gene: TRBV7-3; d_gene: TRBD2; j_gene: TRBJ2-7; abundance: -; CDR3aa: CASSLAAGTPYEQYF; CDR3nt: TGTGCCAGCAGCCTAGCAGCGGGAACCCCCTACGAGCAGTACTTC
len: 13; v_gene: TRBV7-2; d_gene: -; j_gene: TRBJ1-1; abundance: -; CDR3aa: CASSLGPPGPAFF; CDR3nt: TGTGCCAGCAGCTTAGGGCCGCCAGGCCCAGCTTTCTTT
len: 14; v_gene: TRBV7-8; d_gene: -; j_gene: TRBJ2-7; abundance: many; CDR3aa: CASSNLVEGGEQYF; CDR3nt: TGTGCCAGCAGCAACCTAGTCGAGGGCGGCGAGCAGTACTTC
len: 12; v_gene: TRBV11-2; d_gene: -; j_gene: TRBJ2-1; abundance: many; CDR3aa: CASSFTSSEQFF; CDR3nt: TGTGCCAGCAGCTTTACTAGCAGTGAGCAGTTCTTC
len: 14; v_gene: TRBV7-9; d_gene: TRBD2; j_gene: TRBJ2-7; abundance: -; CDR3aa: CASSSSGTPYEQYF; CDR3nt: TGTGCCAGCAGCTCTAGCGGGACCCCCTACGAGCAGTACTTC
len: 15; v_gene: TRBV21-1; d_gene: -; j_gene: TRBJ2-7; abundance: -; CDR3aa: CASSKVTSGRREQYF; CDR3nt: TGTGCCAGCAGCAAAGTGACTAGCGGGAGACGCGAGCAGTACTTC
len: 12; v_gene: TRBV3-1/TRBV3-2; d_gene: TRBD1; j_gene: TRBJ1-1; abundance: -; CDR3aa: CASSRGRAEAFF; CDR3nt: TGTGCCAGCAGCAGGGGGCGAGCTGAAGCTTTCTTT
len: 15; v_gene: TRBV5-6; d_gene: TRBD1; j_gene: TRBJ1-1; abundance: -; CDR3aa: CASSPGGTGGTEAFF; CDR3nt: TGTGCCAGCAGCCCCGGAGGGACAGGGGGCACTGAAGCTTTCTTT
len: 11; v_gene: TRBV20-1; d_gene: -; j_gene: TRBJ2-1; abundance: -; CDR3aa: CSARPSDEQFF; CDR3nt: TGCAGTGCTAGACCTAGCGATGAGCAGTTCTTC
len: 15; v_gene: TRBV6-5; d_gene: -; j_gene: TRBJ1-2; abundance: -; CDR3aa: CASEAGSRADYGYTF; CDR3nt: TGTGCCAGCGAAGCAGGGTCCCGGGCGGACTATGGCTACACCTTC
len: 17; v_gene: TRBV7-9; d_gene: TRBD1; j_gene: TRBJ1-6; abundance: -; CDR3aa: CASSLGGRTGFNSPLHF; CDR3nt: TGTGCCAGCAGCTTAGGTGGTAGGACAGGCTTTAATTCACCCCTCCACTTT
len: 16; v_gene: TRBV5-5; d_gene: TRBD2; j_gene: TRBJ2-7; abundance: -; CDR3aa: CASSPRLVAGGYEQYF; CDR3nt: TGTGCCAGCAGCCCTCGACTAGTAGCGGGGGGCTACGAGCAGTACTTC
len: 16; v_gene: TRBV9; d_gene: TRBD1; j_gene: TRBJ1-4; abundance: -; CDR3aa: CASSAEGGTDNEKLFF; CDR3nt: TGTGCCAGCAGCGCCGAGGGCGGGACAGACAATGAAAAACTGTTTTTT
len: 16; v_gene: TRBV4-1; d_gene: -; j_gene: TRBJ1-2; abundance: -; CDR3aa: CASRNLGRAENYGYTF; CDR3nt: TGCGCCAGCAGGAATTTGGGCAGGGCGGAAAACTATGGCTACACCTTC
len: 13; v_gene: TRBV7-2; d_gene: -; j_gene: TRBJ1-5; abundance: -; CDR3aa: CASSLLFNQPQHF; CDR3nt: TGTGCCAGCAGCTTACTGTTCAATCAGCCCCAGCATTTT
len: 15; v_gene: TRBV4-1; d_gene: -; j_gene: TRBJ1-1; abundance: -; CDR3aa: CASSQPDRISTEAFF; CDR3nt: TGCGCCAGCAGCCAACCAGACAGGATCAGCACTGAAGCTTTCTTT
len: 13; v_gene: TRBV5-4; d_gene: -; j_gene: TRBJ2-1; abundance: few; CDR3aa: CASSRTPQLEQFF; CDR3nt: TGTGCCAGCAGCAGGACTCCCCAGCTTGAGCAGTTCTTC
len: 13; v_gene: TRBV12-3/TRBV12-4; d_gene: TRBD1; j_gene: TRBJ1-1; abundance: once; CDR3aa: CASRGGGSSEAFF; CDR3nt: TGTGCCAGCAGAGGGGGCGGCAGTTCTGAAGCTTTCTTT
len: 14; v_gene: TRBV9; d_gene: -; j_gene: TRBJ2-3; abundance: -; CDR3aa: CASSNRYGTDTQYF; CDR3nt: TGTGCCAGCAGCAACAGGTATGGCACAGATACGCAGTATTTT
len: 16; v_gene: TRBV7-9; d_gene: TRBD2; j_gene: TRBJ2-4; abundance: -; CDR3aa: CASSLGLGTKINIQYF; CDR3nt: TGTGCCAGCAGCTTAGGCCTCGGGACTAAGATAAATATTCAGTACTTC
len: 16; v_gene: TRBV11-3; d_gene: TRBD1; j_gene: TRBJ2-1; abundance: -; CDR3aa: CASSGYSWDRANEQFF; CDR3nt: TGTGCCAGCAGCGGCTATTCTTGGGACAGGGCTAATGAGCAGTTCTTC
len: 15; v_gene: TRBV5-1; d_gene: -; j_gene: TRBJ1-3; abundance: -; CDR3aa: CASSLTGSAGNTIYF; CDR3nt: TGCGCCAGCAGCTTAACAGGGTCCGCCGGAAACACCATATATTTT
len: 17; v_gene: TRBV15; d_gene: -; j_gene: TRBJ1-2; abundance: -; CDR3aa: CATSRDRSWGDPYGYTF; CDR3nt: TGTGCCACCAGCAGAGATCGAAGCTGGGGCGATCCCTATGGCTACACCTTC